The sequence of this TCR beta chain was determined in a study of T cell responses to AZD1222 COVID-19 vaccine (dated by TCRdb to 2020 to 2023). About the study as a whole: TCR sequencing was performed for roughly 240 trial participants, of whom about 200 were given two doses of AZD1222 and around 25 were given two doses of MenACWY control vaccine. Trial participants were enrolled by age into 18-55, 56-69 and 70-plus year subgroups, with about 150, 27 and 61 TCR-sequenced participants respectively. What the work shows at the level of the full study, not this receptor alone: In the small 56-69-year group, the increase in depth fell short of significance, most likely because of low power. Vaccine-associated CD4 TCRs spanned the whole spike protein, with dominant responses in regions 160-218 and 743-854. Most participants were white British and females outnumbered males, and the authors suggested that clonal diversity may have been underestimated. Reportedly, almost half of the unique spike-specific TCRs recognized epitopes lying outside the regions that are mutated in the B.1.351 and B.1.1.7 variants. Only six AZD1222 recipients were SARS-CoV-2 seropositive at baseline, limiting conclusions about previously exposed vaccinees. After two AZD1222 doses, both the breadth and the depth of spike-specific TCRs were significantly higher than at day 0 and than in MenACWY recipients. No day 14 peak-response samples were available, so repertoires were characterized only after the peak T cell response.

The CDR3 regions of human TCRbeta chains were subjected to immunosequencing. The study's own analysis went as follows. Repertoire TCRs were matched against a reference library of SARS-CoV-2-specific TCRs generated with the MIRA antigen-specificity platform. Breadth was defined as the fraction of unique TCRs that were SARS-CoV-2-associated, and depth was defined as the fraction of total T cells that were SARS-CoV-2-associated. Using the MIRA data, each spike-specific TCR was assigned both to the spike region to which the TCR was reactive and to a CD4 or CD8 class. Log10-transformed breadth and depth values were compared by one-way ANOVA with Sidak's multiple comparisons tests. TCRdb's version of the immuneACCESS table is confined to in-frame rearrangements and falls short of the full clone set. An unresolved V gene accounts for under half of the shortfall where checked; the remainder is of unknown origin. That table supplies the V and J calls and clone size; D and trimming were determined from the DNA. The sample table lists 90,000 to 130,000 clones, 85% to 95% of them with a count of one. Of the sample, 2.9% falls within the top ten clones.

The sample's time point label is to be understood as: about 28 days (+/-7) after the second vaccine dose. AZD1222 recipients whose second dose came at about 4 weeks and those whose second dose came at about 12 weeks were combined into one group, since spike-specific TCR depth and breadth did not differ between the two schedules. Vaccinee samples came from UK trials COV001 and COV002, including a single-blind randomized controlled phase 2/3 trial of AZD1222 (ChAdOx1 nCoV-19) in healthy adults. Trial participant PBMC samples were collected at day 0 and day 28 after the second dose for TCRbeta chain sequencing. CDR1 and CDR2 were assigned from the germline V gene as KGHSH and LQKENI. V and J are trimmed by 3 bases and 7 bases, and the gene matches miss 11 bases of the junction. CDR3 length: 15 amino acids, cysteine to phenylalanine. The sequence is cut down to CDR3 DNA, 45 bases in frame from base 1.

In the case of this clone: The antigen it recognizes is unknown. No much larger clone exists at a distance of one base, and base qualities are not known.

This specimen was peripheral blood, taken 28 days after the second AZD1222 dose. This receptor was taken from an adult who received the AZD1222 COVID-19 vaccine. Here the chain combines TRBV18 and TRBJ1-2; TRBD1 matches 7 bases in the middle. For the CDR3, the sequence is CASSPRHLDRAGYTF. The nucleotide sequence is TGTGCCAGCTCACCTCGACACTTAGACAGGGCTGGCTACACCTTC.